This note documents a single T cell receptor (beta chain) sequence. Its antigen is currently unknown. These data are taken from a study of vaccination effects on CD4 cells after COVID-19. Germline lookup yields CDR1 MNHEY and CDR2 SVGEGT. This CDR3 region has 16 residues. J lost 4 bases, V lost 2 bases, and 4 bases had no gene match. When more than 9 days of culture had elapsed, CD4+ T cells were isolated. All participants had two doses of either the BNT162b2 or mRNA-1273 vaccine. Libraries were prepared by immunoSEQ multiplex PCR; TCRdb keeps only in-frame clonotypes and omits some of them. The data show tens of thousands of clones, roughly 75% seen once.

The receptor was derived from a human donor who received a COVID-19 vaccine. This chain uses TRBV6-2 or TRBV6-3 with TRBJ2-1; TRBD2 matches at 11 bases. This material consisted of CD4+ T cells from PBMCs cultured without peptide, taken after COVID-19 vaccination. Here the CDR3 reads CASSYTSGGHYNEQFF. The CDR3 DNA sequence: TGTGCCAGCAGTTACACTAGCGGGGGCCATTACAATGAGCAGTTCTTC.